This T cell receptor beta chain is drawn from a study of blood T cells in healthy people across ages. There are 19 residues in the CDR3. Trimming cost V 3 bases and J 2 bases; bases outside gene matches: 16. Looked up from germline, CDR1 is SGHVS and CDR2 is FNYEAQ. PCR was performed a second time for about 7 to 12 cycles using a sample-barcoded 5' primer and a J-beta primer mix. TCRdb called the 5' RACE reads again in MiXCR, with one record for every CDR3 protein. The sample carries hundreds of thousands of distinct CDR3 sequences, approximately 59% recorded once. Sequences were obtained from blood. This clonotype was obtained from a man aged 60-69 years in good health. This chain joins TRBV7-6 and TRBJ2-5; 9 bases fit TRBD2. CDR3 coding DNA: TGTGCCAGCAGCTTCCCTCTTTCGCGGGGGGGCCTCGCACAAGAGACCCAGTACTTC. Protein: CASSFPLSRGGLAQETQYF.